This TCR beta chain was recorded in a study of OX40 agonist ivuxolimab in advanced cancers. Only in-frame clones appear in the TCRdb table, and some are missing; sequencing was by immunoSEQ multiplex PCR. Among 60,000 to 75,000 clones, about four fifths were seen once, and the ten largest hold approximately 8%. Trimming stripped 7 bases from V and 2 bases from J, with 13 bases between. Per germline, CDR1 MNHNY and CDR2 SVGAGI (reference sequence). The CDR3 runs 14 residues. The sequences come from CD4+ or CD8+ T cells sorted from blood, collected in a trial of the OX40 agonist ivuxolimab. The chain employs TRBV6-6 and TRBJ2-3; D remains unclear. This TCR was sampled from an adult with an advanced solid tumor such as melanoma, head and neck, liver or kidney cancer. CDR3 DNA sequence: TGTGCCAGCATTTCGGCACTCGACACAGATACGCAGTATTTT. It translates to CASISALDTDTQYF.